These 2 T cell receptor beta chains were all obtained from the same sample, sequenced in a study of CD8+CD57+ T cells in acquired aplastic anemia. TCR beta VDJ combinations and CDR3 sequences were profiled from genomic DNA. TCRdb ran MiXCR on the reads and lists one entry per CDR3 protein. There are about 210,000 distinct CDR3 sequences in the sample; around 60% occur only once, and approximately 32% lies in the top ten. Material: sorted CD4+, CD8+, or CD8+CD57+ T cells (not recorded which) from PBMCs. These receptors were obtained from a human donor in good health.

The J gene is TRBJ2-5, the V gene TRBV7-2; D gene ambiguous. The germline CDR1 and CDR2 sequences are SGHTA and FQGNSA. V shed 1 base and J shed 7 bases, with 4 bases lying between them. The CDR3 is 11 residues long. The CDR3 loop is CASSLGWTQYF. The DNA of the CDR3 is TGTGCCAGCAGCTTAGGATGGACCCAGTACTTC.

This clonotype was recorded many times. The chain joins TRBV20-1 to TRBJ1-3; D call uncertain. V lost 7 bases, J lost 4 bases, and 17 bases lay in between. Per germline, CDR1 DFQATT and CDR2 SNEGSKA (reference sequence). This CDR3 contains 14 residues. DNA of the CDR3: TGCAGTGGCACTACAGAAGACCCCGGAAACACCATATATTTT. It codes for CSGTTEDPGNTIYF.